A selection of T cell receptor beta chains follows, all from one sample in a study of tumor and adjacent non-tumor tissue in lung cancer. TCRdb passed the multiplex PCR reads through MiXCR, listing each CDR3 protein once. The sample consists of 60,000 to 90,000 distinct CDR3 sequences, 55% to 70% of them appearing once. The sequenced material came from distant non-tumor lung tissue. The receptors were gathered from a woman aged 45-60 years with non-small cell lung cancer. Each CDR3 is given with its conserved first and last residue. Each record gives: D gene, clone size, J gene, V gene, CDR3 DNA, CDR3 protein. The D gene is left open where the match is weak. Expanded clones get a size class; other rows say once, few or many, or leave the size out.

-	-	TRBJ1-4	TRBV7-8	TGTGCCAGCAGCTTAACTATGCCCCTCCTCAGGGCGGGTGGAAAACTGTTTTTT	CASSLTMPLLRAGGKLFF
-	many	TRBJ1-1	TRBV5-4	TGTGCCTTAAGTACAGGGAACACTGAAGCTTTCTTT	CALSTGNTEAFF
TRBD2	-	TRBJ2-7	TRBV28	TGTGCCAGCAGGGACCGGACTAGCGGGAGACTGCACGAGCAGTACTTC	CASRDRTSGRLHEQYF
TRBD1	many	TRBJ2-7	TRBV4-1	TGCGCCAGCAGCCACCCAACAGGGGACGAGCAGTACTTC	CASSHPTGDEQYF
-	-	TRBJ2-7	TRBV11-2	-	CTSSPWASGSCELYF
TRBD1	-	TRBJ2-3	TRBV11-2	TGTGCCAACAGCCGCGGACAGGGGCGCACAGATACACAGTATTTT	CANSRGQGRTDTQYF
-	-	TRBJ2-1	TRBV20-1	TGCAGTGCCCAGAAGAGGGCCAGTTTGAGCTCCTGCAATGAGCAGTTCTTC	CSAQKRASLSSCNEQFF
TRBD1	-	TRBJ2-1	TRBV11-3	TGTGCCAGCAGCTTAGCAGGGGGCTATGTGCAGTTCTTC	CASSLAGGYVQFF
-	-	TRBJ2-3	TRBV11-3	TGTGCAAGGAGCATCAGGGGTACAGATACGCAGTATTTT	CARSIRGTDTQYF
TRBD1	-	TRBJ1-2	TRBV6-2/TRBV6-3	TGTGCTAGCAGCAGTGGACAGGGGCAGGATGGCTACACCTTC	CASSSGQGQDGYTF
-	few	TRBJ2-4	TRBV4-1	TGCGCCAGCAGCCAAGCCGACAACAGGGCCGGTGGAGCCAAAAACATTCAGTACTTC	CASSQADNRAGGAKNIQYF
-	-	TRBJ1-5	TRBV28	TGTGCCAGCAGTCCCCTGGAGGTTGGTAATCAGCCCCAGCATTTT	CASSPLEVGNQPQHF
-	many	TRBJ1-2	TRBV20-1	TGCAGTGGGTCCGGGGCACATGGCTACACCTTC	CSGSGAHGYTF
-	-	TRBJ2-2	TRBV11-2	TGTGCCATCAGCTTGGTCCTAGGGATAAACACCGGGGAGCTCTTTTTT	CAISLVLGINTGELFF
-	-	TRBJ1-5	TRBV11-2	TGCGCCAGCAGCATAGCGGGCCAAGGCAATCAGCCCCAGCATTTT	CASSIAGQGNQPQHF
TRBD2	-	TRBJ2-7	TRBV6-1	TGTACCAGCAGTTGGCTAGCGGGCGACTACGAGCAGTACTTC	CTSSWLAGDYEQYF
TRBD2	-	TRBJ2-3	TRBV11-2	TGTGCCAGCAGCTCGGCCCCACTAGCGGGAGTTGCCACAGATAGGCAGTATTTT	CASSSAPLAGVATDRQYF
TRBD2	-	TRBJ2-7	TRBV12-3/TRBV12-4	TGTGCCAGCATCTTGACTAGCGGGAGTTATGAGCAGTACTTC	CASILTSGSYEQYF
-	-	TRBJ1-5	TRBV6-1	TGTGCCAGGAGTGAACGTTTGAGGTTCAATCAGCCCCAGCATTTT	CARSERLRFNQPQHF
-	many	TRBJ2-7	TRBV6-1	TGTGCCAGCAGTGATGGGCCCACCTACGAGCAGTACTTC	CASSDGPTYEQYF
TRBD2	-	TRBJ2-7	TRBV20-1	TGCAGTGCTAGAGAGATTAGCGGGAGCACCTACGAGCAATACTTC	CSAREISGSTYEQYF
-	once	TRBJ1-1	TRBV11-2	TGTGTCAGCAGCCCCAACAAGGCGAACACTGAAGCTTTCTTT	CVSSPNKANTEAFF
TRBD1	-	TRBJ1-1	TRBV29-1	TGCAGAGTTCGACAGGGTGGGGCATACACTGAAGCTTTCTTT	CRVRQGGAYTEAFF
TRBD2	-	TRBJ2-1	TRBV20-1	TGCAGTGCTAGGGTACCCAGGAGCGGGAAAATCCATGAGCAGTTATTC	CSARVPRSGKIHEQLF
-	-	TRBJ2-6	TRBV11-2	TGTGCCAGCAGCTCAGGCGGGGCCAACGTTCTGACTTTC	CASSSGGANVLTF
TRBD2	few	TRBJ2-5	TRBV28	TGTGCCAGCAGTTTGACTAGCGGGAGCCCGGGCCAAGAGACCCAGTACTTC	CASSLTSGSPGQETQYF
-	-	TRBJ2-7	TRBV28	TGTGCCAGCAGTTTTCTGACACTAGTCTACGAGCAGTACTTC	CASSFLTLVYEQYF
-	-	TRBJ2-3	TRBV11-1	TGTGCCAGCAGCTTAGAAGCGGTGGGGGTGGCCACAGATACGCAATATTTT	CASSLEAVGVATDTQYF
-	-	TRBJ2-3	TRBV12-3/TRBV12-4	TGTGTCTGCAGTTTAGAGACACTATGCACAGATACGCAGTATTTT	CVCSLETLCTDTQYF
-	once	TRBJ1-2	TRBV4-1	TGCGCTAGCAGCCACGAAGGAATGGGCCTTGGCTACACATTC	CASSHEGMGLGYTF
-	-	TRBJ2-3	TRBV11-3	TGCACCAGCAGCTCCAGGGGTACAGATACGCAGTATTTT	CTSSSRGTDTQYF
TRBD2	-	TRBJ2-7	TRBV20-1	TGCAGTGCTAGGGGAGCTGGGAGCGGGAGGGCCTACGAGCAGTACTTC	CSARGAGSGRAYEQYF
TRBD2	-	TRBJ2-7	TRBV11-2	TGTGCCGGCAGTATACTGGCGGGAGGGTACGAGCAGTACTTC	CAGSILAGGYEQYF
-	-	TRBJ1-6	TRBV4-3	TGCGCCAGGAGTCAACAACAGGGTCAATATAATTCACCCCTCCACTTT	CARSQQQGQYNSPLHF
TRBD2	-	TRBJ2-3	TRBV5-5	TGTGCAAGCAGCCCCATGGCGGGGGGTCTCTCAGATACGCAGTATTTT	CASSPMAGGLSDTQYF